What follows are 32 T cell receptor beta chains derived from one specimen sequenced in a study of T cells in Graves' hyperthyroidism and ophthalmopathy (dated by TCRdb to between 2019 and 2020). Library generation was performed with multiplex PCR. The run used an Illumina HiSeq 2000. The TCR beta CDR3 regions were amplified from the RNA transcripts. The first round of RT-PCR for the TCR CDR3 was performed with the HTBI primer set and the Qiagen OneStep RT-PCR kit. The raw public reads went through TCRdb reprocessing: fastp at Q25, MiXCR clone calling, in-frame beta chains kept. Entries are consolidated by CDR3 protein sequence, retaining the most common genes and DNA. In this sample the table shows some 440,000 distinct CDR3 sequences, 15% to 18% of which occur a single time. The biggest ten clones account for over 12% of the sample. Material: blood. Source of these receptors: a woman aged 18-35 years with Graves' hyperthyroidism.

This clonotype was seen at least ten times. The CDR3 coding sequence is TGTGCCAGCAGTCGCCGCCTGGTCCTGGGGGGCAATGAGCAGTTCTTC. This encodes CASSRRLVLGGNEQFF. J is TRBJ2-1 and V is TRBV6-1, with D possibly matching TRBD2 (6 bases). This CDR3 is 16 amino acids long. The V gene lost 5 bases and the J gene lost 6 bases, with 20 bases spanning the gap. Per the germline V gene, CDR1 is MNHNS and CDR2 is SASEGT.

CDR3 sequence (DNA): TGCAGTGCTGGACGACAGGGGGCTAATGGCTACACCTTC. As protein: CSAGRQGANGYTF. The V and J genes are TRBV20-1 and TRBJ1-2, with 10 bases that match TRBD1. Germline V gene sequence: CDR1 DFQATT, CDR2 SNEGSKA (reference sequence). V dropped 5 bases and J dropped 6; count of bases not matched to a gene: 6. The length of the CDR3 is 13 residues.

This clonotype was found many times. The CDR3 nucleotides read TGTGCCAGCGTGGGACTAGTCCTACGGGGCTACAATGAGCAGTTCTTC. Protein product: CASVGLVLRGYNEQFF. The chain recombines TRBV11-2 with TRBJ2-1; 8 bases match TRBD2. The CDR3 totals 16 residues. Per the germline V gene, CDR1 is SGHAT and CDR2 is FQNNGV. Trimming removed 8 bases from V and 3 bases from J; junction bases left unmatched: 12.

This clonotype was picked up a small number of times. This chain joins TRBV9 and TRBJ1-1; D is unresolved. This CDR3 spans 13 amino acids. Deletions cut 2 bases from V and 1 base from J, with 6 bases between. CDR1 and CDR2 (germline): SGDLS, YYNGEE. The CDR3 region is CASSVSPNTEAFF. Here the CDR3 DNA reads TGTGCCAGCAGCGTTTCCCCGAACACTGAAGCTTTCTTT.

The genes are TRBV9 and TRBJ2-5, with 7 bases matching TRBD1. The CDR3 length is 14 residues. Germline V gene data show CDR1 as SGDLS and CDR2 as YYNGEE. The J segment lost 1 base and the V segment lost 2 bases, leaving 2 bases of the junction unmatched. The CDR3 reads CASSVGDSQETQYF. CDR3 coding DNA: TGTGCCAGCAGCGTCGGGGACAGCCAAGAGACCCAGTACTTC.

There are many counts of this clonotype. The rearrangement links TRBV3-1 to TRBJ2-3; possible D gene TRBD1, 6 bases. V was shortened by 3 bases and J by 2 bases, with 18 bases between the two germline ends. This CDR3 region has 17 residues. The germline V gene encodes CDR1 LGHDT and CDR2 YNNKEL (reference sequence). CDR3 residues: CASSHGILDSFTDTQYF. DNA of the CDR3: TGTGCCAGCAGCCACGGGATCCTGGACAGTTTCACAGATACGCAGTATTTT.

The sample holds many counts of this clonotype. V gene TRBV10-3 combines with J gene TRBJ2-3; weak D call: TRBD2 (5 bases). CDR3 length: 13 residues. Germline lookup yields CDR1 ENHRY and CDR2 SYGVKD. The V gene lost 10 bases and the J gene lost 1 base, with 12 bases spanning the gap. In DNA form, the CDR3 reads TGTGCCACCTCAGCGGAAGGCACAGATACGCAGTATTTT. Its protein product is CATSAEGTDTQYF.

This clonotype was counted at least ten times. V and J are TRBV28 and TRBJ2-4; D not certain. Trimming left V 4 bases short and J 6 bases short, with 4 bases between. Germline-derived CDR1 and CDR2 are MDHEN and SYDVKM. This CDR3 region has 11 residues. CDR3 DNA sequence: TGTGCCAGCAGTTCCGCAAACATTCAGTACTTC. This encodes CASSSANIQYF.

This clonotype was seen ten or more times. V usage is TRBV20-1 and J usage is TRBJ2-7, with a weak D call TRBD1 (6 bases). Germline lookup yields CDR1 DFQATT and CDR2 SNEGSKA (reference sequence). The CDR3 contains 15 residues. Deletions cut 3 bases from V and 2 bases from J, with 17 bases between. The CDR3 DNA follows: TGCAGTGCTAGGAATCCAGGGGCTGATACCTACGAGCAGTACTTC. It codes for CSARNPGADTYEQYF.

In this sample, this clonotype turned up a few times. The genes are TRBV6-5 and TRBJ2-1, with 9 bases that match TRBD2. Per germline, CDR1 MNHEY and CDR2 SVGAGI. This CDR3 has 14 residues. J gave up 8 bases and V 2 bases, and 4 bases lay outside the gene matches. CDR3 loop: CASSYGAGGDEQFF. The CDR3 DNA reads as TGTGCCAGCAGTTACGGGGCGGGGGGGGATGAGCAGTTCTTC.

This clonotype was recorded at least ten times. The chain combines TRBV2 with TRBJ1-1; D is uncertain. The ends were cut back, 5 bases at V and 3 bases at J, with 10 bases in the middle. The V gene's germline CDR1 is SNHLY and CDR2 FYNNEI. There are 13 residues in the CDR3. The CDR3 bases are TGTGCCAGCAGTTCCCGGCAGGACACTGAAGCTTTCTTT. Translated, it gives CASSSRQDTEAFF.

The table lists this clonotype with many counts. This chain links TRBV20-1 with TRBJ2-2, with D unclear. Trimming left V 6 bases short and J 2 bases short, with 16 bases between. Germline V lookup: CDR1 DFQATT, CDR2 SNEGSKA (reference sequence). The CDR3 totals 15 residues. The CDR3 nucleotides are TGCAGTGCCTCACTACCGAACCTTAACACCGGGGAGCTGTTTTTT. It is translated as CSASLPNLNTGELFF.

This clonotype showed up many times. This rearrangement joins TRBV6-1 to TRBJ1-6; 7 positions match TRBD1. CDR3 size: 15 residues. Germline assignment: CDR1 MNHNS and CDR2 SASEGT. V lost 5 bases and J lost 8; bases outside the gene matches: 9. The CDR3 is CASSRDRDRDSPLHF. The CDR3 DNA reads TGTGCCAGCAGTCGCGACAGGGACCGCGATTCACCCCTCCACTTT.

This clonotype was observed at least ten times. The J gene is TRBJ1-1, the V gene TRBV5-8, with no clear D. This CDR3 has 11 amino acids. Trimming stripped 4 bases from V and 6 bases from J, with 7 bases between. Germline V lookup: CDR1 SGHTS, CDR2 YDEGEE. Here the CDR3 reads CASSRESEAFF. The DNA for the CDR3 is TGTGCCAGCAGCCGAGAATCTGAAGCTTTCTTT.

This clonotype occurred many times. V usage is TRBV10-3 and J usage is TRBJ1-1; TRBD1 matches 10 bases. The CDR3 contains 15 residues. The ends lost 6 bases at V and 2 bases at J; junction bases unmatched: 6. The germline gives CDR1 ENHRY, CDR2 SYGVKD. CDR3 bases: TGTGCCATCAGCTCGGGGACAGGGGTAAACACTGAAGCTTTCTTT. It codes for CAISSGTGVNTEAFF.

CDR3: CSAGTGGFETQYF. CDR3 DNA sequence: TGCAGCGCAGGGACAGGGGGCTTTGAGACCCAGTACTTC. The chain employs TRBV20-1 and TRBJ2-5, with 12 nucleotides matching TRBD1. Germline V CDR1 and CDR2: DFQATT, SNEGSKA (reference sequence). The CDR3 length is 13 residues.

This sequence joins TRBV20-1 and TRBJ2-1; D unresolved. CDR3 length equals 17 residues. CDR1 DFQATT and CDR2 SNEGSKA come from the germline V gene (reference sequence). Trimming cost V 4 bases and J 6 bases, with 25 bases left between them. This chain's CDR3 is CSANEARVQLWINEQFF. The DNA of the CDR3 is TGCAGTGCTAATGAGGCCAGAGTCCAGCTCTGGATCAATGAGCAGTTCTTC.

The sample holds many counts of this clonotype. V gene TRBV27 combines with J gene TRBJ2-1, with a weak D call TRBD2 (6 bases). Germline CDR1 MNHEY, CDR2 SMNVEV (reference sequence). V lost 3 bases and J lost 4, with 13 bases in between. The CDR3 spans 15 residues. CDR3 region: CASSFLGGEYNEQFF. CDR3 nucleotides: TGTGCCAGCAGTTTTTTGGGCGGGGAATACAATGAGCAGTTCTTC.

This clonotype was detected many times. This chain links TRBV5-1 with TRBJ2-7; D call uncertain. The CDR3 is made up of 14 amino acids. Looked up from germline, CDR1 is SGHRS and CDR2 is YFSETQ. Between the trimmed V and J ends, which lost 4 bases and 6 bases, there was a span of 17 bases. CDR3 DNA: TGCGCCAGCAGCCTCTCTTCTAGATCTCGCGAGCAGTACTTC. This translates into CASSLSSRSREQYF.

This clonotype was picked up a small number of times. The chain couples TRBV28 to TRBJ2-5, with no clear D. CDR1 and CDR2 (germline): MDHEN, SYDVKM. Trimming stripped 3 bases from V and 5 bases from J, with 13 bases between. The CDR3 consists of 14 residues. CDR3 region: CASSFNAGPETQYF. Here the CDR3 DNA reads TGTGCCAGCAGTTTTAATGCCGGGCCGGAGACCCAGTACTTC. Together with reference TRBV28 and TRBJ2-5, the CDR3 gives the full variable domain: DVKVTQSSRYLVKRTGEKVFLECVQDMDHENMFWYRQDPGLGLRLIYFSYDVKMKEKGDIPEGYSVSREKKERFSLILESASTNQTSMYLCASSFNAGPETQYFGPGTRLLVL.

This clonotype has at least ten counts. The chain couples TRBV27 to TRBJ1-1; 7 nucleotides match TRBD1. Germline CDR1 and CDR2: MNHEY and SMNVEV (reference sequence). The CDR3 runs 15 residues. The V segment lost 6 bases and the J segment 4 bases; nucleotides outside the gene matches: 11. The CDR3 coding sequence is TGTGCCAGCAGCTCCACCGGGACAGTCGGCACTGAAGCTTTCTTT. Amino acid sequence: CASSSTGTVGTEAFF.

This clonotype has at least ten counts. The chain combines TRBV6-1 with TRBJ2-7; D perhaps matches TRBD2 (6 bases). Deletions cut 5 bases from V and 0 bases from J, with 14 bases between. Per germline, CDR1 MNHNS and CDR2 SASEGT. The CDR3 is 15 residues long. CDR3: CASSSRDSSSYEQYF. Written as DNA, the CDR3 is TGTGCCAGCAGTTCGAGGGACTCCAGCTCCTACGAGCAGTACTTC.

There are a few counts of this clonotype. The V call is TRBV4-2, the J call TRBJ2-2; 11 bases are a match to TRBD2. Germline assignment: CDR1 LGHNA and CDR2 YNFKEQ. With 4 bases clipped from V and 4 bases from J, the junction kept 5 bases outside the gene matches. The CDR3 loop spans 16 amino acids. The CDR3 DNA reads TGTGCCAGCAGCCGCAGACTAGCGGGACTCACCGGGGAGCTGTTTTTT. Translation: CASSRRLAGLTGELFF.

This clonotype occurred once. The rearrangement joins TRBV25-1 to TRBJ2-5; TRBD1 or TRBD2 may be the D gene (5 bases each). V was pared by 4 bases and J by 5 bases, with 14 bases between. This CDR3 spans 14 amino acids. Germline CDR1 is MGHDK and CDR2 is SYGVNS. The CDR3 DNA reads TGTGCCAGCAGTGTCGGGGCCAGCAGGGAGACCCAGTACTTC. The encoded protein is CASSVGASRETQYF.

This chain joins TRBV6-1 and TRBJ1-2, with D possibly being TRBD1 (5 bases). CDR1 and CDR2 from the germline V gene are MNHNS and SASEGT. V dropped 7 bases and J dropped 8 bases, with 14 bases sitting between them. The CDR3 runs 12 residues. CDR3 loop: CASTGTADGYTF. CDR3 in DNA: TGTGCCAGCACAGGGACCGCCGACGGCTACACCTTC.

The J gene is TRBJ2-1, the V gene TRBV9, with 16 nucleotides matching TRBD2. The V gene end was trimmed by 4 bases and the J gene end by 0 bases; junction bases not matched to a gene: 7. Germline V lookup: CDR1 SGDLS, CDR2 YYNGEE. The CDR3 is made up of 19 amino acids. CDR3 sequence: CASSKGTSGRDSSYNEQFF. The CDR3, as DNA: TGTGCCAGCAGCAAGGGGACTAGCGGGAGGGATAGCTCCTACAATGAGCAGTTCTTC.

This clonotype was seen repeatedly, ten times or more. CDR3 sequence: CSARRPGGPGTQYF. The CDR3 DNA reads TGCAGTGCTAGGCGCCCGGGAGGGCCAGGGACCCAGTACTTC. V usage is TRBV20-1 and J usage is TRBJ2-5; TRBD2 aligns across 8 bases. The germline CDR1 and CDR2 sequences are DFQATT and SNEGSKA (reference sequence). After removal of 3 bases from V and 7 bases from J, the junction contained 10 bases not matched to a gene. This CDR3 contains 14 residues.

This clonotype showed up many times. The chain joins TRBV29-1 to TRBJ2-5, with TRBD2 matching over 10 bases. With V trimmed by 0 bases and J by 5 bases, 9 bases remained unmatched. This CDR3 region has 16 residues. Germline CDR1 reads SQVTM; CDR2 reads ANQGSEA. CDR3 coding DNA: TGCAGCGTTGAAGATCCGGTAGCGGGAGGACGGGAGACCCAGTACTTC. This codes for CSVEDPVAGGRETQYF.

This clonotype was observed at least ten times. The CDR3: CATSDIGSGETQYF. The DNA of the CDR3 is TGTGCCACCAGTGACATTGGGTCGGGCGAGACCCAGTACTTC. The rearrangement joins TRBV24-1 to TRBJ2-5; D unclear. Trimming took off 4 bases at V and 5 bases at J, with 13 bases between the two ends. The CDR3 has 14 residues. From germline, CDR1 is KGHDR and CDR2 SFDVKD.

V is TRBV2 and J is TRBJ2-3; 7 bases map to TRBD1. Germline V CDR1 and CDR2: SNHLY, FYNNEI. The junction had 7 bases not matched to a gene; V was cut back by 6 bases and J by 1 base. CDR3 length: 15 amino acids. Written as DNA, the CDR3 is TGTGCCAGCAGGAATCGACAGGGTGGCACAGATACGCAGTATTTT. Residues: CASRNRQGGTDTQYF. Supplemented by reference TRBV2 and TRBJ2-3, the full variable domain reads EPEVTQTPSHQVTQMGQEVILRCVPISNHLYFYWYRQILGQKVEFLVSFYNNEISEKSEIFDDQFSVERPDGSNFTLKIRSTKLEDSAMYFCASRNRQGGTDTQYFGPGTRLTVL.

A few counts support this clonotype. The genes are TRBV15 and TRBJ2-7; no reliable D call. Germline V CDR1 and CDR2: LNHNV, YYDKDF (reference sequence). The CDR3 has 14 residues. V was clipped by 1 base and J by 2 bases, with 9 bases between them. CDR3 nucleotides: TGTGCCACCAGCAGAGTCGAGGATCCCTACGAGCAGTACTTC. Translating gives CATSRVEDPYEQYF.

This clonotype was counted only a few times. The rearrangement uses TRBV7-9 and TRBJ1-5; D call uncertain. Germline lookup yields CDR1 SEHNR and CDR2 FQNEAQ (reference sequence). V dropped 6 bases and J dropped 2 bases, with 11 bases sitting between them. The CDR3 is 14 residues long. The CDR3 DNA reads as TGTGCCAGCAGGCCAGACGGCCGCAATCAGCCCCAGCATTTT. It codes for CASRPDGRNQPQHF.